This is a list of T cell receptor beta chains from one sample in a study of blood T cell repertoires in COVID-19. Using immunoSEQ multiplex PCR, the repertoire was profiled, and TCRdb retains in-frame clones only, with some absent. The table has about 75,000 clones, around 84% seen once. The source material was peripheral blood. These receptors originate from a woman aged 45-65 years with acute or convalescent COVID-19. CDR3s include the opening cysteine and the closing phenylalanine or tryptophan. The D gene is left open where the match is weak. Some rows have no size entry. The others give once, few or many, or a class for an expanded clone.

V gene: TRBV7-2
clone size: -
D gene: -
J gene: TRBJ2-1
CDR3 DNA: TGTGCCAGCAGCCGGACTAACTCCTACAATGAGCAGTTCTTC
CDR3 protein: CASSRTNSYNEQFF

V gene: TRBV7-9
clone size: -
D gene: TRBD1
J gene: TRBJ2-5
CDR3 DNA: TGTGCCAGCAGCTCCCAACAGGGGGCCAGGGAGACCCAGTACTTC
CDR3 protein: CASSSQQGARETQYF

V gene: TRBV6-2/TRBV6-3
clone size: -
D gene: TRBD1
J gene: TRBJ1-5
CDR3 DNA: TGTGCCAGCAGCCTAACGACAGGGGGCAATAGCAATCAGCCCCAGCATTTT
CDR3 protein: CASSLTTGGNSNQPQHF

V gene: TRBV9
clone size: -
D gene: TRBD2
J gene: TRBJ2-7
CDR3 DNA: TGTGCCAGCAGCCCGCATGGGACTAGCGGGAGAGTCGGCTACGAGCAGTACTTC
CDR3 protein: CASSPHGTSGRVGYEQYF

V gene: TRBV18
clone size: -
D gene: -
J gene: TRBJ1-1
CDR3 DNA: TGTGCCAGCTCACCTTGGGGGGAGGGCACTGAAGCTTTCTTT
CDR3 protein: CASSPWGEGTEAFF

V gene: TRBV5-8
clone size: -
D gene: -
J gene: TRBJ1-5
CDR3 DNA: TGTGCCAGCAGCCCTGGGCTAAAGGAGGGTCAGCCCCAGCATTTT
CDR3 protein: CASSPGLKEGQPQHF

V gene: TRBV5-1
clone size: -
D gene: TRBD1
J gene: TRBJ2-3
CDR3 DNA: TGCGCCAGCAGGTCCCCCGGGACAGGGGTTTTTACGCAGTATTTT
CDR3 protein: CASRSPGTGVFTQYF

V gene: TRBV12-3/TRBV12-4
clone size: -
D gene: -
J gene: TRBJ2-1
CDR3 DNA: TGTGCCAGCCGGGACAATTCCTACAATGAGCAGTTCTTC
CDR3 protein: CASRDNSYNEQFF

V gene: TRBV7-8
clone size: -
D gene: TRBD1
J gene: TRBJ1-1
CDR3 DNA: TGTGCCAGCAGCTTCGGACAGGGCTGGACTGAAGCTTTCTTT
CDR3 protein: CASSFGQGWTEAFF

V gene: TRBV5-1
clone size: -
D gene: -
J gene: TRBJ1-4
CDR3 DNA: TGCGCCAGCAGCTCGACAGCTACAAATGAAAAACTGTTTTTT
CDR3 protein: CASSSTATNEKLFF

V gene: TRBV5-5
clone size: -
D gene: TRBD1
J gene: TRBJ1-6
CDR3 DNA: TGTGCCAGCAGCAGAAGGGGGACAGGGACCGAGGGACTCCACTTT
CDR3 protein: CASSRRGTGTEGLHF

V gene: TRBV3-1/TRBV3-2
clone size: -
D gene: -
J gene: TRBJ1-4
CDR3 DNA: TGTGCCAGCAGCCAACGGGGGGGAGGTGAAAAACTGTTTTTT
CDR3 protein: CASSQRGGGEKLFF

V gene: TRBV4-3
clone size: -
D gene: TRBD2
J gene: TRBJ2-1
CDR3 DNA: TGCGCCAGCAGCCTAACTCCAGGGACTAGCGGGAGTATTAAGTTCTTC
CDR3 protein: CASSLTPGTSGSIKFF

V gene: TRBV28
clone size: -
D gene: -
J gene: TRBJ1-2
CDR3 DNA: TGTGCCAGCAGTTCTGCTTGGCAGGGCGGGGAACACATAAAGTATGGCTACACCTTC
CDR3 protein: CASSSAWQGGEHIKYGYTF

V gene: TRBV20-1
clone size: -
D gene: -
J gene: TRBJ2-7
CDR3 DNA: TGCAGTGCTAGTCCTAGCTCCTACGAGCAGTACTTC
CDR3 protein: CSASPSSYEQYF

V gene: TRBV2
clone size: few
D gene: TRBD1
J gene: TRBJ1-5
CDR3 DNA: TGTGCCAGCAGTCCGGGACAGCGAAGATATAGCAATCAGCCCCAGCATTTT
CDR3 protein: CASSPGQRRYSNQPQHF

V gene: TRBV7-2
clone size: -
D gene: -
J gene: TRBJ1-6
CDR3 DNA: TGTGCCAGCAGCTCCACCGGGAGCTCCTATAATTCACCCCTCCACTTT
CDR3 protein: CASSSTGSSYNSPLHF

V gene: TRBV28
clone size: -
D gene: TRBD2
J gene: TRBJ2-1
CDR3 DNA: TGTGCCAGCAGTTTACCCTCGGGACTAGAGAAAGCAGGATCCCGAGGGAATGAGCAGTTCTTC
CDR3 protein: CASSLPSGLEKAGSRGNEQFF

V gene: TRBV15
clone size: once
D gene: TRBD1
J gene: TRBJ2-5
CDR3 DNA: TGTGCCACCAGCAGAGACGGGACAGCCCAAGAGACCCAGTACTTC
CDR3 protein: CATSRDGTAQETQYF

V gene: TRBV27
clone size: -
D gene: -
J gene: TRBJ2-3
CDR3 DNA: TGTGCCAGCAGTTTTGGCGGGGCCCTAGATACGCAGTATTTT
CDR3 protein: CASSFGGALDTQYF

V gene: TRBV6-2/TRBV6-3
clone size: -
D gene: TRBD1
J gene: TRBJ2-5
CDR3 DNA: TGTGCCAGCAGTTCGTGGGGACAGAAAGAGACCCAGTACTTC
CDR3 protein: CASSSWGQKETQYF

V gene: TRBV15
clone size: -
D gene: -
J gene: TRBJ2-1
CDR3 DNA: TGTGCCACCAGCAGTATCAGCGGATCCTACAATGAGCAGTTCTTC
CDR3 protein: CATSSISGSYNEQFF

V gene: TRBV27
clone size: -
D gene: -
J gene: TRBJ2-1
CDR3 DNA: TGTGCCAGCAGTCCCCTCAAATTCAGGGGTCTCCACAATGAGCAGTTCTTC
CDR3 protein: CASSPLKFRGLHNEQFF

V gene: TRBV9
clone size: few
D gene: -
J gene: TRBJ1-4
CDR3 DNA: TGTGCCAGCAGCGCCCATCCAACGACAGGAAATGAAAAACTGTTTTTT
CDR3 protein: CASSAHPTTGNEKLFF

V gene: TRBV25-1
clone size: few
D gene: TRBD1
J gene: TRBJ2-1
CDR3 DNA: TGTGCCAGTTCCTGGGACAGGGGATACAATGAGCAGTTCTTC
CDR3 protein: CASSWDRGYNEQFF

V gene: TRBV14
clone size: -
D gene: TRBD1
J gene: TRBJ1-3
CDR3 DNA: TGTGCCAGCACCCGGACAGGGGAGGGAAACACCATATATTTT
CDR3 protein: CASTRTGEGNTIYF

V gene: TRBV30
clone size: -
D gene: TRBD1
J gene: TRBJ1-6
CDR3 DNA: TGTGCCTGGAGGGGGACAGGGCCAGGCTCACCCCTCCACTTT
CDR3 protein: CAWRGTGPGSPLHF

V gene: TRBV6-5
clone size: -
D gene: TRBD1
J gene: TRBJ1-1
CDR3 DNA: TGTGCCAGCAGTTATTATGCCGGGACAGTGAACACTGAAGCTTTCTTT
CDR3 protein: CASSYYAGTVNTEAFF

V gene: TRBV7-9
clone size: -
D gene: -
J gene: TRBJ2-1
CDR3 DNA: TGTGCCAGCAGCTTTCTTACCGGCCTCGCTACTAACAATGAGCAGTTCTTC
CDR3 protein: CASSFLTGLATNNEQFF

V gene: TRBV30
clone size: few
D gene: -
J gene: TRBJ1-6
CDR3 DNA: TGTGCCTGGAGAGAATCCTCGGGTTCACCCCTCCACTTT
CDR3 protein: CAWRESSGSPLHF

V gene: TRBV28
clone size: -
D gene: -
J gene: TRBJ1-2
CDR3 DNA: TGTGCCAGCAGCCAAAGCTTTGGCTACACCTTC
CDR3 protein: CASSQSFGYTF

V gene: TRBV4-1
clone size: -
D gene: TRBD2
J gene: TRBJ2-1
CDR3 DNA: TGCGCCAGCAGCCAAGATGCAGGGACTAGCTCCTACAATGAGCAGTTCTTC
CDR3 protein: CASSQDAGTSSYNEQFF

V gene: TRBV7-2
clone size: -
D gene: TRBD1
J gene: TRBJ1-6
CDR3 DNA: TGTGCCAGCAGCTTAGTACAGGGGAACGGATCACCCCTCCACTTT
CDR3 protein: CASSLVQGNGSPLHF

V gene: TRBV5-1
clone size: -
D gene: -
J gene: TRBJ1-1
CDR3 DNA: TGCGCCAGCAGCAGAGGCAGTGAGCACACTGAAGCTTTCTTT
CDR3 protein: CASSRGSEHTEAFF

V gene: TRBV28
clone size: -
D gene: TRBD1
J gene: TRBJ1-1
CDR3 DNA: TGTGCCAGTTGGGACAGGGACACTGAAGCTTTCTTT
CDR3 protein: CASWDRDTEAFF

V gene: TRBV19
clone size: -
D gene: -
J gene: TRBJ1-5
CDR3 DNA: TGTGCCAGTAGAAGGGAGGGGTCCAATCAGCCCCAGCATTTT
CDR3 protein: CASRREGSNQPQHF

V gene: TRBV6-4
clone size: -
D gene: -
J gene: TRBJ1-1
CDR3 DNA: TGTGCCAGCAGTGACTCGAGCACCTCGGAGGCTTTCTTT
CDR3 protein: CASSDSSTSEAFF

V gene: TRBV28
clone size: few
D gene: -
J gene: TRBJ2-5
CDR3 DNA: TGTGCCAGCAGTTCGGCTAGTAGTGAGCCCCAGTACTTC
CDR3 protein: CASSSASSEPQYF

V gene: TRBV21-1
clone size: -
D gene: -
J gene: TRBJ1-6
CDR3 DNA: TGTGCCAGCAGCAAAATACTGGGCCCGAGTTCACCCCTCCACTTT
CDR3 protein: CASSKILGPSSPLHF

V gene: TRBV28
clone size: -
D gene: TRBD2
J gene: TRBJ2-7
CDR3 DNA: TGTGCCAGCAGCCCTACGGTGGCGGGAGTCCACGAGCAGTACTTC
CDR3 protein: CASSPTVAGVHEQYF

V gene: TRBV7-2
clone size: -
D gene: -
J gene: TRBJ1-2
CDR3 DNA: TGTGCCAGCAGCGCCCAGAGGCAGAACTATGGCTACACCTTC
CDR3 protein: CASSAQRQNYGYTF

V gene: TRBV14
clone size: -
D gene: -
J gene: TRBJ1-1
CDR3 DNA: TGTGCCAGCAGCAAAAGGCTCCCTCAGGGTAACACTGAAGCTTTCTTT
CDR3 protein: CASSKRLPQGNTEAFF

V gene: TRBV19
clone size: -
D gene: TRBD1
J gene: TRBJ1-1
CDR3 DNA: TGTGCCAGTCGGTACTCCGGGACAGGCCTCATGAACACTGAAGCTTTCTTT
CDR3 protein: CASRYSGTGLMNTEAFF

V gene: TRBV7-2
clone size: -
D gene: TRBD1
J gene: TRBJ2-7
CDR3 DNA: TGTGCCAGCAGCCCAAGGGACAGGGCTGGGGAGCAGTACTTC
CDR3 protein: CASSPRDRAGEQYF

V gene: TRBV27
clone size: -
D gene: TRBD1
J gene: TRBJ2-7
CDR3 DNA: TGTGCCAGCGGAATACGGGACAGGGGCGGCGAGCAGTACTTC
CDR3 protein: CASGIRDRGGEQYF

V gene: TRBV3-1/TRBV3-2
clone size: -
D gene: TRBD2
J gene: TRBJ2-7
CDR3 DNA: TGTGCCAGCAGCCAAGCCCCCAGGCTAGCGGGGATTAGCTCCTACGAGCAGTACTTC
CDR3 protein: CASSQAPRLAGISSYEQYF

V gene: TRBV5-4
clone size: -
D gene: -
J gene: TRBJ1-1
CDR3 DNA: TGTGCCAGCAGCTTCGGGAGATCGAACACTGAAGCTTTCTTT
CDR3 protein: CASSFGRSNTEAFF

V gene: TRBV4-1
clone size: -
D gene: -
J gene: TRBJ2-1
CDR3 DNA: TGCGCCAGCAGCCAAGTTGGCGGGATCTACAATGAGCAGTTCTTC
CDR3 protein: CASSQVGGIYNEQFF

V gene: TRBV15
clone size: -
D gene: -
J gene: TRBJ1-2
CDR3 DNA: TGTGCCACCAGCAGAGGCCGCACATTAAGCTATGGCTACACCTTC
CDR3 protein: CATSRGRTLSYGYTF

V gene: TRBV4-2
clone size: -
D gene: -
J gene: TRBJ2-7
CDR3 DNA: TGTGCCAGCAGCCAAGATGACCAGGCCCAGGACGAGCAGTACTTC
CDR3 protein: CASSQDDQAQDEQYF

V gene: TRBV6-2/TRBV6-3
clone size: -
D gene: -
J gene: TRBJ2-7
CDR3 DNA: TGTGCCAGCAGCCAGGGGATATTCGAGCAGTACTTC
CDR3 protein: CASSQGIFEQYF

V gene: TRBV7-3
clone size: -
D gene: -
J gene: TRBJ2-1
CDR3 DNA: TGTGCCAGCAGCCTGAGAACTTTCAATGAGCAGTTCTTC
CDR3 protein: CASSLRTFNEQFF

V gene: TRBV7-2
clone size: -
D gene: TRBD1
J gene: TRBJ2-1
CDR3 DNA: TGTGCCAGCAGCTTAGTGGGGTATGGGACAGGGGGCCTCTCCAATGAGCAGTTCTTC
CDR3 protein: CASSLVGYGTGGLSNEQFF

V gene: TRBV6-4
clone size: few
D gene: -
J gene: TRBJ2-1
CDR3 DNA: TGTGCCAGCAGTGTGGAGGAGAGCTCCTACAATGAGCAGTTCTTC
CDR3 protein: CASSVEESSYNEQFF

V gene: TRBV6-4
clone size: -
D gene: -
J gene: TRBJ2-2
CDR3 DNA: TGTGCCAGCAGGATTGAACAGGGAATCGGGGAGCTGTTTTTT
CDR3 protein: CASRIEQGIGELFF

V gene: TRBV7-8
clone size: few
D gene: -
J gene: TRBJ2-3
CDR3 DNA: TGTGCCAGCAGCTTAGAATTACTTACTACGCAGTATTTT
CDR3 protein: CASSLELLTTQYF

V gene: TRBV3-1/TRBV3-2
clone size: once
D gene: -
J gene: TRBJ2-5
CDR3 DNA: TGTGCCAGCAGTCGATGGGAGGTTGGCCAAGAGACCCAGTACTTC
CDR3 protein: CASSRWEVGQETQYF